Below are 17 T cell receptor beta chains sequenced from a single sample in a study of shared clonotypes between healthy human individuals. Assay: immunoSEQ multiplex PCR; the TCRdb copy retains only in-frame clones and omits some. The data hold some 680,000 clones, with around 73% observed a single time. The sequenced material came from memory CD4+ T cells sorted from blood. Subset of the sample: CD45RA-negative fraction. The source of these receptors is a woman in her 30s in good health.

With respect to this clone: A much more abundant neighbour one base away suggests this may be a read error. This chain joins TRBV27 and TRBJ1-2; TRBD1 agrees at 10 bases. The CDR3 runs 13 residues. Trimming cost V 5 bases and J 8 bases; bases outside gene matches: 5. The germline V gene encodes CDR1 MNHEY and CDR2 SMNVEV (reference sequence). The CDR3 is CASSHDRGQGYTF. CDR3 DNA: TGTGCCAGCAGTCACGACAGGGGGCAAGGCTACACCTTC.

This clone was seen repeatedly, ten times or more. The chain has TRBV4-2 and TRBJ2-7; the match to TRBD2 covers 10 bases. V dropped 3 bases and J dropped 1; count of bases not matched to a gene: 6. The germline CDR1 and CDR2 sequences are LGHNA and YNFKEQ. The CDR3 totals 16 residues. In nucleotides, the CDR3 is TGTGCCAGCAGCCAGGACGGGACTAGCGTATCCTACGAGCAGTACTTC. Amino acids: CASSQDGTSVSYEQYF.

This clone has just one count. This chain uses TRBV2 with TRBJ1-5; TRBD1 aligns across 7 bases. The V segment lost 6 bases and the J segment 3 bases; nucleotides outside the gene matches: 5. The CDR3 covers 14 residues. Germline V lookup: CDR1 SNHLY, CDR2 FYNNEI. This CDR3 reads CASRGDRDNQPQHF. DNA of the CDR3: TGTGCCAGCAGGGGGGACAGAGACAATCAGCCCCAGCATTTT.

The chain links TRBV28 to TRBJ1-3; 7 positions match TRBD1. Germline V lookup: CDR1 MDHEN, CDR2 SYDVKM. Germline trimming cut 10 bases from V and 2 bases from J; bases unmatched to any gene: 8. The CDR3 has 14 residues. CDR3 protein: CATEQGSTGNTIYF. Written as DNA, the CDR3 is TGTGCCACCGAACAGGGGTCGACTGGAAACACCATATATTTT.

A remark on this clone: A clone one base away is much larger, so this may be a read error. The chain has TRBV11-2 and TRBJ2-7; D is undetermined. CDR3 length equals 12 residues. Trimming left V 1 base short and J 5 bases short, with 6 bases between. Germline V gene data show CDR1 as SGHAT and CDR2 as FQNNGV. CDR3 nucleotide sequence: TGTGCCAGCAGCTTAGGTCAGAACGAGCAGTACTTC. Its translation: CASSLGQNEQYF.

The CDR3 spells CASSSPGTGSQETQYF. The CDR3 nucleotides read TGTGCCAGCAGCTCGCCCGGGACAGGTAGTCAAGAGACCCAGTACTTC. The chain carries TRBV7-9 and TRBJ2-5, with 8 bases fitting TRBD1. The CDR3 runs 16 residues. Germline V gene sequence: CDR1 SEHNR, CDR2 FQNEAQ (reference sequence). V lost 4 bases, J lost 2 bases, and 9 bases stayed unmatched.

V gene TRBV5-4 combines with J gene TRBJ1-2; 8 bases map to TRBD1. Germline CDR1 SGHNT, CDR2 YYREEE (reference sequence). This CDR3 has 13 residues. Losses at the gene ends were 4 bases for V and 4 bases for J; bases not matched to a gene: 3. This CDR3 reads CASSLDRVYGYTF. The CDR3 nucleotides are TGTGCCAGCAGCCTGGACAGGGTCTATGGCTACACCTTC.

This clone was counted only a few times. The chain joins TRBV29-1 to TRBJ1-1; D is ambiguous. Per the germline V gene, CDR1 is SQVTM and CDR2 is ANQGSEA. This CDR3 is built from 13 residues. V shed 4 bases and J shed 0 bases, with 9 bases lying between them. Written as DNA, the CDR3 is TGCAGCGTTGCGCCACAGCTGAACACTGAAGCTTTCTTT. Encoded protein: CSVAPQLNTEAFF. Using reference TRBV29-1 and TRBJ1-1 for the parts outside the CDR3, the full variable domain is SAVISQKPSRDICQRGTSLTIQCQVDSQVTMMFWYRQQPGQSLTLIATANQGSEATYESGFVIDKFPISRPNLTFSTLTVSNMSPEDSSIYLCSVAPQLNTEAFFGQGTRLTVV.

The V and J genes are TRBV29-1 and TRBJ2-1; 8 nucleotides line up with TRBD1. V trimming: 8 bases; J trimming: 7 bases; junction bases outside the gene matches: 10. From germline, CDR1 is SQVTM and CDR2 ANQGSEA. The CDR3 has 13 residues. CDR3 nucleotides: TGCAGCACCCGACAGGGGTTGGAGAATGAGCAGTTCTTC. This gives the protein CSTRQGLENEQFF.

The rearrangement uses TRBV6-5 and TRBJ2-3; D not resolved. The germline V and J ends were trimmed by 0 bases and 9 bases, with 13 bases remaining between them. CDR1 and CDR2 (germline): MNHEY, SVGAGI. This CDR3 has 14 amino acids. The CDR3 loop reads CASSYSAITVTQYF. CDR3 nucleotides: TGTGCCAGCAGTTACTCAGCCATAACTGTCACGCAGTATTTT.

In DNA, the CDR3 is TGTGCCAGCAGCTTGGCACAGGGGGCACGGAATCAGCCCCAGCATTTT. This sequence encodes CASSLAQGARNQPQHF. The rearrangement links TRBV5-5 to TRBJ1-5; 9 nucleotides match TRBD1. This CDR3 has 16 amino acids. The J segment lost 4 bases and the V segment lost 0 bases, leaving 5 bases of the junction unmatched. The germline CDR1 and CDR2 sequences are SGHKS and YYEKEE (reference sequence).

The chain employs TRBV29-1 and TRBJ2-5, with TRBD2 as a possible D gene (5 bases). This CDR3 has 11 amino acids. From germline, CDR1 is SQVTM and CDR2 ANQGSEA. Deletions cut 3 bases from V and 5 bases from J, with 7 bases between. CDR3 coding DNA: TGCAGCGTTGAGACGGGGGAGACCCAGTACTTC. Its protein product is CSVETGETQYF.

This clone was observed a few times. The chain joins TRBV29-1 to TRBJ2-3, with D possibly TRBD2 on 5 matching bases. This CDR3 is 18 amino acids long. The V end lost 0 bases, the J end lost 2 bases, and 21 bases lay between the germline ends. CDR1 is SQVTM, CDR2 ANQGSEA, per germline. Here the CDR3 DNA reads TGCAGCGTTGAAGATCCCAGGCTAGCTACTAATTCCACAGATACGCAGTATTTT. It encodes CSVEDPRLATNSTDTQYF.

CDR3 amino acids: CASSATGRSGYTF. As DNA, the CDR3 is TGTGCCAGCAGCGCGACAGGGAGAAGTGGCTACACCTTC. The J gene is TRBJ1-2, the V gene TRBV11-1; 7 nucleotides line up with TRBD1. CDR1 SGHAT and CDR2 FQDESV come from the germline V gene (reference sequence). V lost 5 bases and J lost 7; bases outside the gene matches: 7. The CDR3 runs to 13 residues.

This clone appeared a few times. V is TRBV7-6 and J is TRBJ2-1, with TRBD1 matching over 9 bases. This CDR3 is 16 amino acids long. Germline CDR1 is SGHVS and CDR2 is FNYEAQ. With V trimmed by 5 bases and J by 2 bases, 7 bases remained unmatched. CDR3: CASSGTGTGTYNEQFF. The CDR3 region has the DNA TGTGCCAGCAGCGGAACCGGGACAGGGACCTACAATGAGCAGTTCTTC.

This CDR3 reads CASSQVIKRELEQYF. CDR3 in DNA: TGCGCCAGCAGCCAAGTAATCAAGCGGGAGCTCGAGCAGTACTTC. This chain uses TRBV4-1 with TRBJ2-7, with TRBD2 matching 8 bases. Trimming removed 1 base from V and 6 bases from J; junction bases left unmatched: 8. Looked up from germline, CDR1 is MGHRA and CDR2 is YSYEKL. The CDR3 loop spans 15 amino acids.

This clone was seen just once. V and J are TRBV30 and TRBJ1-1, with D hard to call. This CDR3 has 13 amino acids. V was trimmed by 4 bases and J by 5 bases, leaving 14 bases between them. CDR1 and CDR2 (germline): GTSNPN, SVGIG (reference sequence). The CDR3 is CAWTPKIRTEAFF. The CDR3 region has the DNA TGTGCCTGGACCCCAAAGATTCGAACTGAAGCTTTCTTT.